The present entry profiles one TCR beta chain with its context. Its antigen is not known. 5'RACE, which relied on constant-segment primers, yielded TCR alpha and TCR beta cDNA libraries carrying sample barcodes and UMIs. TCRdb reanalysed the 5' RACE reads using MiXCR and keeps one entry per CDR3 protein. The repertoire holds about 400,000 distinct CDR3 sequences, 20% to 30% seen once, with under 15% in the top ten. This specimen belongs to a study of T-cell memory formation after mild COVID-19. Study results and limitations: Memory sampled before infection contained some responding clones, suggesting cross-reactive memory joined. Clones contracting across day 15 to 85 had a balanced CD4/CD8 profile; later expanding clones leaned CD4+. Researchers could not confirm that second-wave clones peaking on day 37 targeted SARS-CoV-2.

This clonotype was obtained from an adult woman who had mild COVID-19 (a few samples of this study predate the infection). Cell type and time point are not known. The sample was PBMCs or a T cell subset sorted from them (not recorded which).

CDR3 bases: TGCGCCAGCAGCTTGGGGACAGGGCCTCAAGAGACCCAGTACTTC. As protein: CASSLGTGPQETQYF. The rearrangement links TRBV5-1 to TRBJ2-5; 8 positions agree with TRBD1. CDR3 length: 15 residues. Germline-derived CDR1 and CDR2 are SGHRS and YFSETQ. The trim removed 0 bases at V and 2 bases at J, leaving 3 bases unmatched.